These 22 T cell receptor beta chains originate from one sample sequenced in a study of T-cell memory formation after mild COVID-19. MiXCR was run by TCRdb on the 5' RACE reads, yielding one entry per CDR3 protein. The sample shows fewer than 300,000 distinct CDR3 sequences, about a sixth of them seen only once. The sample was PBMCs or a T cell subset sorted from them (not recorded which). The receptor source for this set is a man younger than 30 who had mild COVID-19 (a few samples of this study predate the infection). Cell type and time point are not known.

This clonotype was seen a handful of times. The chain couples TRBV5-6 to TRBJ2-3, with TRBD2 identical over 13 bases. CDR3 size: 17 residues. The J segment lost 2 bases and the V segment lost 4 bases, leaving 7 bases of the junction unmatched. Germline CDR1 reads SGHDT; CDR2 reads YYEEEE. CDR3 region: CASSHRTSGGHTDTQYF. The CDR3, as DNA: TGTGCCAGCAGCCACCGGACTAGCGGGGGACACACAGATACGCAGTATTTT.

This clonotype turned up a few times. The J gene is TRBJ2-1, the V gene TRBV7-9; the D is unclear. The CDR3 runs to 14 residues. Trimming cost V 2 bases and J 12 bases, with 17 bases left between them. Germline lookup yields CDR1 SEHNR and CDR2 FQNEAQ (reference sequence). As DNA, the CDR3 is TGTGCCAGCAGCTTAACCTCCCCTGAGATAGTGCAGTTCTTC. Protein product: CASSLTSPEIVQFF.

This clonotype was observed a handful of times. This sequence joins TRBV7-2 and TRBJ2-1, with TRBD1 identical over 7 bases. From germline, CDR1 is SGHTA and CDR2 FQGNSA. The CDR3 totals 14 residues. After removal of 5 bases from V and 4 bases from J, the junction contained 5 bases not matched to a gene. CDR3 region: CASSGRDRYNEQFF. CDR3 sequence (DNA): TGTGCCAGCAGCGGCCGGGACAGATACAATGAGCAGTTCTTC.

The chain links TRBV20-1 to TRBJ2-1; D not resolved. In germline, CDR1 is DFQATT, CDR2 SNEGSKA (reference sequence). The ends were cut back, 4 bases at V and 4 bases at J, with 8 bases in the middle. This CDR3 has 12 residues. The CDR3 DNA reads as TGCAGTGCTACCCTCGGATACAATGAGCAGTTCTTC. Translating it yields CSATLGYNEQFF.

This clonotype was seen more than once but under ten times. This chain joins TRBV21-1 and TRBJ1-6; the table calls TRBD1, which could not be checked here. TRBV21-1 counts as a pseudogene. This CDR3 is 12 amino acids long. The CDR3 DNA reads TGTGCCAGCAGCAAAGGGGGCGGACCCCTCCACTTT. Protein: CASSKGGGPLHF.

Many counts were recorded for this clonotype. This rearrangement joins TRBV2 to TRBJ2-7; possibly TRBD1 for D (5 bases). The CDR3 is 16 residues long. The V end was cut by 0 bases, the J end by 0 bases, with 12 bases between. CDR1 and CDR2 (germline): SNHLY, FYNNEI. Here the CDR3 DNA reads TGTGCCAGCAGTGAAGCCCGGACATACTTCTCCTACGAGCAGTACGTC. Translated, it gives CASSEARTYFSYEQYV.

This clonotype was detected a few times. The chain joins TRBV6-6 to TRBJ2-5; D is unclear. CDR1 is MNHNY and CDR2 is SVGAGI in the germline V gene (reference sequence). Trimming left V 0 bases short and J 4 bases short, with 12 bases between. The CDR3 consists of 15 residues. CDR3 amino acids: CASSYSMGIRETQYF. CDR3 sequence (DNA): TGTGCCAGCAGTTACTCAATGGGTATCCGAGAGACCCAGTACTTC.

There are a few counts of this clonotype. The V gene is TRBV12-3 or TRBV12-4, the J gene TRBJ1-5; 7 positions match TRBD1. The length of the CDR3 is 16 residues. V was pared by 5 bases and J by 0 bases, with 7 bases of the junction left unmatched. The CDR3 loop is CASSMTGYYSNQPQHF. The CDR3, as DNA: TGTGCCAGCAGTATGACAGGGTATTATAGCAATCAGCCCCAGCATTTT.

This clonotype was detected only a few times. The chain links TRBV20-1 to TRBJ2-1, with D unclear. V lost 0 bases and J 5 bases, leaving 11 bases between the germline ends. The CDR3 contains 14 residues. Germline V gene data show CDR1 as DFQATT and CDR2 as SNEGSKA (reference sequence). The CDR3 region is CSARDSARHNEQFF. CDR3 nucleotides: TGCAGTGCTAGAGATTCGGCGCGGCACAATGAGCAGTTCTTC.

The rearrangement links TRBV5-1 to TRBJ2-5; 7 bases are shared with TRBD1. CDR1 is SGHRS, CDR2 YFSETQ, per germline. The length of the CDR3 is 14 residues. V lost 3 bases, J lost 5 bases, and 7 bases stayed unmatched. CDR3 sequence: CASSSAVTGETQYF. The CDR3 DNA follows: TGCGCCAGCAGCTCAGCCGTGACAGGGGAGACCCAGTACTTC.

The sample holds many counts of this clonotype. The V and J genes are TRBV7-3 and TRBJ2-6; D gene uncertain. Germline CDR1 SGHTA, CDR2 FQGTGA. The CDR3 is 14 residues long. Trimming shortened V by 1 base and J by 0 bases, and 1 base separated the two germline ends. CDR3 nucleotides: TGTGCCAGCAGCTTAAACTCTGGGGCCAACGTCCTGACTTTC. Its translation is CASSLNSGANVLTF.

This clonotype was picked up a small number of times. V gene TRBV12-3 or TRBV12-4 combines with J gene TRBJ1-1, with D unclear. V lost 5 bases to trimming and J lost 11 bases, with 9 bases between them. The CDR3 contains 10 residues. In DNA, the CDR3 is TGTGCCAGCAGTCTGGGGTTGGCTTTCTTT. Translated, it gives CASSLGLAFF.

In DNA, the CDR3 is TGTGCCAGCACCATGACAGGGGGCTACAATGAGCAGTTCTTC. Its protein is CASTMTGGYNEQFF. This chain links TRBV11-2 with TRBJ2-1; TRBD1 matches 9 bases. V lost 7 bases, J lost 3 bases, and 4 bases stayed unmatched. Germline V gives CDR1 SGHAT, CDR2 FQNNGV. The CDR3 runs to 14 residues.

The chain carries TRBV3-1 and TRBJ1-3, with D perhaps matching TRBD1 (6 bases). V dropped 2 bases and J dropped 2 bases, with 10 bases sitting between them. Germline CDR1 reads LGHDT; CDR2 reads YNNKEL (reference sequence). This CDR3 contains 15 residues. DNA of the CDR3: TGTGCCAGCAGCCAAACAGGGACGACTGGAAACACCATATATTTT. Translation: CASSQTGTTGNTIYF.

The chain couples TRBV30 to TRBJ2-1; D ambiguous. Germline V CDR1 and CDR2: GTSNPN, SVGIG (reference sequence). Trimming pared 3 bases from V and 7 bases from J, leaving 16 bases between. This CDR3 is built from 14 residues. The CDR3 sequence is CAWRNQEAYNEQFF. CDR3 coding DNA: TGTGCCTGGAGGAATCAAGAGGCGTATAATGAGCAGTTCTTC.

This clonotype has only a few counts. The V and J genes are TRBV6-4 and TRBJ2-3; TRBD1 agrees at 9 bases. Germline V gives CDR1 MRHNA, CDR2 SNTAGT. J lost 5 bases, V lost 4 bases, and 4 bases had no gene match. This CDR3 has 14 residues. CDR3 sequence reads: CASSAQGAQDTQYF. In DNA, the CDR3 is TGTGCCAGCAGTGCACAGGGGGCTCAAGATACGCAGTATTTT.

The CDR3 loop is CASSPRTDLNTEAFF. The CDR3, as DNA: TGTGCCAGCAGCCCAAGGACAGACCTGAACACTGAAGCTTTCTTT. The chain carries TRBV9 and TRBJ1-1, with a weak D call TRBD1 (6 bases). Per germline, CDR1 SGDLS and CDR2 YYNGEE. V was trimmed by 4 bases and J by 0 bases, leaving 13 bases between them. CDR3 length: 15 residues. The whole variable domain, filled in from reference TRBV9 and TRBJ1-1, reads DSGVTQTPKHLITATGQRVTLRCSPRSGDLSVYWYQQSLDQGLQFLIQYYNGEERAKGNILERFSAQQFPDLHSELNLSSLELGDSALYFCASSPRTDLNTEAFFGQGTRLTVV.

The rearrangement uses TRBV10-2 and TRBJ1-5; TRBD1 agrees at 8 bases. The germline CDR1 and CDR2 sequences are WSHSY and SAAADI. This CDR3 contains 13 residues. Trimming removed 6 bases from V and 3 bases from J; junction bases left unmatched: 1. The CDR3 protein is CASRTGANQPQHF. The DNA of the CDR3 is TGCGCCAGCAGGACAGGGGCCAATCAGCCCCAGCATTTT.

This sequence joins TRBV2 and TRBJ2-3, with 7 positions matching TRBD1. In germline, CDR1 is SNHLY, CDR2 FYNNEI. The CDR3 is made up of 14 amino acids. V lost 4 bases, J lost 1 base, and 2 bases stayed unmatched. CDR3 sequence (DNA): TGTGCCAGCAGTGTGGGACAGCGCACAGATACGCAGTATTTT. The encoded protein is CASSVGQRTDTQYF.

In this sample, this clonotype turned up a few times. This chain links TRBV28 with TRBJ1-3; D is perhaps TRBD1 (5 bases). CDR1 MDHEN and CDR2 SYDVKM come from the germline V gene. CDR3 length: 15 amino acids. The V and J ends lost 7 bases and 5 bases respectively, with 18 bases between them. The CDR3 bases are TGTGCCAGCAAATCAACCCGGGGGGGTAGAAACACCATATATTTT. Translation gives CASKSTRGGRNTIYF.

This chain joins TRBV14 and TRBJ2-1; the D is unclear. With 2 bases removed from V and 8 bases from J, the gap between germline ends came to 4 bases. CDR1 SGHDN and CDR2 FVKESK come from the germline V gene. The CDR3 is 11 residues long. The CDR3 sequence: CASSQFYEQFF. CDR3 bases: TGTGCCAGCAGCCAATTTTATGAGCAGTTCTTC.

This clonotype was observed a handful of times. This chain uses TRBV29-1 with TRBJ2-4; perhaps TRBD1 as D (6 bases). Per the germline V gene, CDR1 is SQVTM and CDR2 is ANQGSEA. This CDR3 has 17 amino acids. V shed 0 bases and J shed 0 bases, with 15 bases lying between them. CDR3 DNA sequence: TGCAGCGTTGAAGATCTTGGGGCAGGGGAAGCCAAAAACATTCAGTACTTC. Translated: CSVEDLGAGEAKNIQYF.